One and the same sample provided the 18 T cell receptor beta chains below, sequenced in a study of T cells in Graves' hyperthyroidism and ophthalmopathy. TCR beta CDR3 regions were amplified from RNA transcripts. Using the HTBI primer set, a first-round RT-PCR was run on the TCR CDR3. In TCRdb, the multiplex PCR reads were re-called with MiXCR into one record per CDR3 protein. The sample shows 480,000 or so distinct CDR3 sequences, 46% of them seen only once. The specimen sequenced was peripheral blood or thyroid tissue (not recorded which). The receptors derive from an adult woman with Graves' disease, either hyperthyroidism or ophthalmopathy (not recorded which).

This sequence joins TRBV25-1 and TRBJ1-6; tentatively, D is TRBD1 (5 bases). This CDR3 comprises 12 residues. Germline assignment: CDR1 MGHDK and CDR2 SYGVNS. V dropped 9 bases and J dropped 11 bases, with 14 bases sitting between them. The CDR3 sequence is CASKLRGAPLHF. The CDR3 DNA reads as TGTGCCAGTAAACTCAGAGGGGCACCCCTCCACTTT.

This chain links TRBV20-1 with TRBJ1-1; D is unclear. Germline V gene lookup returns CDR1 DFQATT and CDR2 SNEGSKA (reference sequence). Trimming left V 4 bases short and J 0 bases short, with 9 bases between. This CDR3 has 13 amino acids. The CDR3 is CSAKTAMNTEAFF. The DNA for the CDR3 is TGCAGTGCTAAGACTGCCATGAACACTGAAGCTTTCTTT.

The J gene is TRBJ2-1, the V gene TRBV2; D possibly corresponds to TRBD2 (5 bases). V shed 6 bases and J shed 9 bases, with 15 bases lying between them. This CDR3 is built from 13 residues. Germline CDR1 SNHLY, CDR2 FYNNEI. CDR3 sequence reads: CASSLAGAGEQFF. Here the CDR3 DNA reads TGTGCCAGCAGCTTGGCTGGTGCGGGTGAGCAGTTCTTC.

In its sample, this clonotype was seen many times. The rearrangement uses TRBV6-5 and TRBJ1-2; 8 nucleotides align to TRBD1. Trimming took 5 bases from V and 8 from J; bases not matched to a gene: 7. Germline-derived CDR1 and CDR2 are MNHEY and SVGAGI. The CDR3 consists of 13 residues. The CDR3: CASSQQGAGGYTF. The CDR3 region has the DNA TGTGCCAGCAGTCAGCAGGGGGCCGGAGGCTACACCTTC.

This clonotype was counted only a few times. This rearrangement joins TRBV12-3 or TRBV12-4 to TRBJ2-7; 10 bases are a match to TRBD2. The V gene end was trimmed by 5 bases and the J gene end by 4 bases; junction bases not matched to a gene: 5. CDR3 length: 14 residues. The CDR3 sequence: CASSGGTSAYEQYF. The DNA for the CDR3 is TGTGCCAGCAGTGGCGGGACTAGCGCTTACGAGCAGTACTTC.

The chain joins TRBV7-2 to TRBJ2-5, with 8 positions matching TRBD2. Germline values: CDR1 SGHTA, CDR2 FQGNSA. This CDR3 comprises 16 residues. The V and J ends lost 3 bases and 4 bases, in that order; junction bases with no gene match: 10. This CDR3 is CASSLGSGGIGETQYF. The CDR3 nucleotides read TGTGCCAGCAGCTTGGGGAGCGGGGGAATTGGAGAGACCCAGTACTTC. The full variable domain, its missing parts supplied by reference TRBV7-2 and TRBJ2-5, is GAGVSQSPSNKVTEKGKDVELRCDPISGHTALYWYRQSLGQGLEFLIYFQGNSAPDKSGLPSDRFSAERTGGSVSTLTIQRTQQEDSAVYLCASSLGSGGIGETQYFGPGTRLLVL.

This clonotype was counted at least ten times. The chain couples TRBV15 to TRBJ2-1; D remains unclear. CDR1 LNHNV and CDR2 YYDKDF come from the germline V gene (reference sequence). Deletions cut 0 bases from V and 3 bases from J, with 15 bases between. The length of the CDR3 is 17 residues. The CDR3 is CATSRDPPLGFYNEQFF. As DNA, the CDR3 is TGTGCCACCAGCAGAGATCCCCCACTGGGATTCTACAATGAGCAGTTCTTC.

V and J are TRBV30 and TRBJ1-2; 7 nucleotides match TRBD1. This CDR3 has 14 amino acids. Germline lookup yields CDR1 GTSNPN and CDR2 SVGIG (reference sequence). V was clipped by 1 base and J by 4 bases; unmatched bases: 6. The CDR3 loop is CAWSGQQGSYGYTF. The CDR3 DNA reads TGTGCCTGGAGTGGTCAACAGGGGAGCTATGGCTACACCTTC.

The rearrangement uses TRBV3-1 and TRBJ1-2; 8 bases agree with TRBD1. The CDR3 is made up of 16 amino acids. V was clipped by 0 bases and J by 7 bases; unmatched bases: 10. CDR1 is LGHDT, CDR2 YNNKEL, per germline (reference sequence). This chain's CDR3 is CASSQDGRTGSRGYTF. In DNA form, the CDR3 reads TGTGCCAGCAGCCAAGATGGAAGGACAGGGTCACGTGGCTACACCTTC.

Regarding this clonotype: A single base separates this from a much larger clone, so it may be a read error. The chain is built from TRBV4-1 and TRBJ1-6, with 9 nucleotides matching TRBD1. This CDR3 is 16 amino acids long. Per the germline V gene, CDR1 is MGHRA and CDR2 is YSYEKL. CDR3 nucleotide sequence: TGCGTCAGCAGCCAAGAAACAGGGGGCCCTCATTCACCCCTCCACTTT. It yields the protein CVSSQETGGPHSPLHF.

This chain joins TRBV7-9 and TRBJ2-1; D is perhaps TRBD2 (5 bases). V gave up 5 bases and J gave up 4 bases, with 9 bases separating them. The CDR3 contains 13 residues. Germline CDR1 is SEHNR and CDR2 is FQNEAQ (reference sequence). The CDR3 loop is CASSHREYNEQFF. Here the CDR3 DNA reads TGTGCCAGCAGCCACCGGGAATACAATGAGCAGTTCTTC.

The chain uses TRBV13 and TRBJ2-7, with 7 bases aligning to TRBD2. The J segment lost 0 bases and the V segment lost 5 bases, leaving 16 bases of the junction unmatched. Germline assignment: CDR1 PRHDT and CDR2 FYEKMQ (reference sequence). The CDR3 runs to 18 residues. The CDR3 bases are TGTGCCAGCAGCCCTAAGGTTGGGGAGCGGGGTAACTCCTACGAGCAGTACTTC. Its translation: CASSPKVGERGNSYEQYF.

This chain joins TRBV10-3 and TRBJ2-5; 7 bases line up with TRBD2. The V gene end was trimmed by 9 bases and the J gene end by 4 bases; junction bases not matched to a gene: 2. Germline loops: CDR1 ENHRY, CDR2 SYGVKD. CDR3 length equals 11 residues. CDR3 residues: CAIGRGETQYF. For the CDR3, the DNA is TGTGCCATAGGGAGGGGAGAGACCCAGTACTTC.

The chain is built from TRBV20-1 and TRBJ2-7, with D perhaps matching TRBD1 (6 bases). The germline gives CDR1 DFQATT, CDR2 SNEGSKA (reference sequence). V was shortened by 3 bases and J by 1 base, with 16 bases between the two germline ends. This CDR3 spans 15 amino acids. CDR3 in DNA: TGCAGTGCTAGGGATGACAGGTCCTCTTCCTACGAGCAGTACTTC. Residues: CSARDDRSSSYEQYF.

This clonotype was seen ten or more times. The chain recombines TRBV29-1 with TRBJ2-2, with 8 bases fitting TRBD1. The germline gives CDR1 SQVTM, CDR2 ANQGSEA. V was clipped by 6 bases and J by 6 bases; unmatched bases: 9. The CDR3 loop spans 14 amino acids. CDR3 amino acids: CSVQTGEEAGELFF. The DNA of the CDR3 is TGCAGCGTACAGACAGGGGAAGAAGCCGGGGAGCTGTTTTTT.

The V and J genes are TRBV29-1 and TRBJ2-7; 10 nucleotides match TRBD2. In germline, CDR1 is SQVTM, CDR2 ANQGSEA. The CDR3 loop spans 12 amino acids. V lost 8 bases to trimming and J lost 2 bases; unmatched junction nucleotides: 3. CDR3 amino acids: CSLAGGPYEQYF. Written as DNA, the CDR3 is TGCAGCTTAGCGGGAGGTCCCTACGAGCAGTACTTC.

This clonotype was seen ten or more times. The genes are TRBV19 and TRBJ1-1, with TRBD1 as a possible D gene (6 bases). The germline CDR1 and CDR2 sequences are LNHDA and SQIVND (reference sequence). The V end lost 5 bases, the J end lost 5 bases, and 12 bases lay between the germline ends. The CDR3 extends over 13 amino acids. CDR3 region: CASSENRVTEAFF. DNA for the CDR3: TGTGCCAGTAGTGAGAACAGGGTAACTGAAGCTTTCTTT.

This clonotype was detected many times. The genes are TRBV29-1 and TRBJ2-2, with TRBD1 matching 8 bases. This CDR3 has 15 residues. Looked up from germline, CDR1 is SQVTM and CDR2 is ANQGSEA. With V trimmed by 6 bases and J by 1 base, 7 bases remained unmatched. DNA of the CDR3: TGCAGCGTCGGACAGGGTTTTCTGAACACCGGGGAGCTGTTTTTT. The encoded protein is CSVGQGFLNTGELFF.